This TCR beta chain was documented in a study of blood T cell repertoires in COVID-19. Study background: Samples came from the United States, Italy and Spain, spanning acute and convalescent COVID-19. PBMCs, B-cell-depleted T cells, or T cells were the source of the cDNA or gDNA that made up the material.

Per germline, CDR1 KGHSH and CDR2 LQKENI. The CDR3 covers 17 residues. Trimming pared 0 bases from V and 4 bases from J, leaving 18 bases between. In the study's own analysis: Nucleated cell counts were estimated from reference gene primer amplification. Assay: immunoSEQ multiplex PCR; the TCRdb copy retains only in-frame clones and omits some. The V and J calls and the clone size are those of that table, but D and trimming were determined from the DNA. The profile covers about 140,000 clones, with 85% to 90% appearing a single time and around 10% taken by the ten largest. The clonotype originates from an elderly woman with acute or convalescent COVID-19. The V gene is TRBV18, the J gene TRBJ1-2; no firm D call. Sequencing input: peripheral blood. The CDR3 nucleotides are TGTGCCAGCTCACCACCTTTGGGTCCACTAAGCGGCTATGGCTACACCTTC. Protein: CASSPPLGPLSGYGYTF.